These T cell receptor beta chains were read from a single sample in a study of shared clonotypes between healthy human individuals. TCRdb's table, derived via immunoSEQ multiplex PCR, lists solely in-frame clones and lacks some. This sample has 2 million to 2.5 million clones; roughly 95% occur once, and the top ten carry roughly 0.13%. Sequences were obtained from naive CD4+ T cells sorted from blood. The origin of the receptors is a man younger than 35 in good health. Each CDR3 is given with its conserved first and last residue. The D gene is left open where the match is weak. The size of a clone is reported for some rows only, either as once, few or many, or as a class for expanded clones.

size,J,V,D,DNA,CDR3
-,TRBJ2-3,TRBV7-2,-,TGTGCCAGCAGCCTGAGCTCGGATACGCAGTATTTT,CASSLSSDTQYF
-,TRBJ2-7,TRBV10-1,-,TGCGCCAGCAGTGAGGGCTCTGGGGCTAGCGCCTACGAGCAGTACTTC,CASSEGSGASAYEQYF
-,TRBJ2-5,TRBV4-1,TRBD1,TGCGCCAGCAGCCAAGATAAGTTAAGGGGGACAGGGAACCAAGAGACCCAGTACTTC,CASSQDKLRGTGNQETQYF
-,TRBJ1-6,TRBV7-9,-,TGTGCCAGCAGCCCCCCCGGAGAGCCCTATAATTCACCCCTCCACTTT,CASSPPGEPYNSPLHF
-,TRBJ1-3,TRBV19,-,TGTGCCAGTAGTAGCGGGACTCCTGGAAACACCATATATTTT,CASSSGTPGNTIYF
-,TRBJ2-2,TRBV4-2,-,TGTGCCAGCAGCCAAGCTGGAACGAACACCGGGGAGCTGTTTTTT,CASSQAGTNTGELFF
-,TRBJ2-7,TRBV19,-,TGTGCCAGTAGTGCCCCGGGGCGAGACGCCTCCTACGAGCAGTACTTC,CASSAPGRDASYEQYF
-,TRBJ2-1,TRBV5-4,TRBD1,TGTGCCAGCAGCTGGCGGGACAGGGGTTACAATGAGCAGTTCTTC,CASSWRDRGYNEQFF
-,TRBJ2-4,TRBV6-5,TRBD1,TGTGCCAGCAGTAGCAGGGGGTACATTCAGTACTTC,CASSSRGYIQYF
-,TRBJ1-6,TRBV7-9,TRBD1,TGTGCCAGCAGCCGGGGGACCGGGACAGAGGTCTATAATTCACCCCTCCACTTT,CASSRGTGTEVYNSPLHF
-,TRBJ1-4,TRBV18,TRBD1,TGTGCCAGCTCACCACCGGTACAGGGGGTTGGAAAACTGTTTTTT,CASSPPVQGVGKLFF
-,TRBJ2-7,TRBV5-1,-,TGCGCCAGCAGCGCCGGTGGCCAGCCCTACGAGCAGTACTTC,CASSAGGQPYEQYF
-,TRBJ1-1,TRBV6-5,-,TGTGCCAGCAGTTACTCGTCACAGCTAAAGAACACTGAAGCTTTCTTT,CASSYSSQLKNTEAFF
-,TRBJ1-2,TRBV25-1,TRBD1,TGTGCCAGCAGTGGCCGGGACAGGGGGCCGCTTAGCTATGGCTACACCTTC,CASSGRDRGPLSYGYTF
once,TRBJ1-6,TRBV2,TRBD1,TGTGCCAGCAGTGAAGCCGGGACAGCAAATACCTATAATTCACCCCTCCACTTT,CASSEAGTANTYNSPLHF
-,TRBJ1-5,TRBV5-1,-,TGCGCCAGCAGCTCTGAGGGGACTGACAATCAGCCCCAGCATTTT,CASSSEGTDNQPQHF
once,TRBJ1-1,TRBV10-3,-,TGTGCCATCAGTGAGGACAGGCCGAACACTGAAGCTTTCTTT,CAISEDRPNTEAFF
-,TRBJ2-7,TRBV21-1,-,TGTGCCAGCAGCAAAGTCCCTTTGCCCGCCGACTACGAGCAGTACTTC,CASSKVPLPADYEQYF
few,TRBJ1-1,TRBV20-1,-,TGCAGTGCTAATCCCGCAGGGGATGCTTTCTTT,CSANPAGDAFF
-,TRBJ1-2,TRBV15,TRBD1,TGTGCCACCAGCGAGGGGGACAGGAACTATGGCTACACCTTC,CATSEGDRNYGYTF
-,TRBJ2-2,TRBV19,-,TGTGCCAGTAGTGCGACGGGGGTGGCCGGGGAGCTGTTTTTT,CASSATGVAGELFF
once,TRBJ1-2,TRBV6-6,-,TGTGCTATGTATGAGGGGCCGCCTCGCTATGGCTACACCTTC,CAMYEGPPRYGYTF
once,TRBJ1-2,TRBV18,TRBD1,TGTGCCAGCTCAGACAGGGATGGCTACACCTTC,CASSDRDGYTF
-,TRBJ1-4,TRBV28,TRBD1,TGTGCCAGCAGCGGGGGGGACAGGGCTAATGAAAAACTGTTTTTT,CASSGGDRANEKLFF
-,TRBJ1-2,TRBV4-3,-,TGCGCCAGCAGCCAAGTAGGGCTTAGCTATGGCTACACCTTC,CASSQVGLSYGYTF
-,TRBJ2-6,TRBV9,-,TGTGCCAGCAGCGCTGACGCGAGGCCCGGGGCCAACGTCCTGACTTTC,CASSADARPGANVLTF
-,TRBJ1-3,TRBV5-1,TRBD1,TGCGCCAGCAGCTTGGCCACCGGGACAGGGGCTGGAAACACCATATATTTT,CASSLATGTGAGNTIYF
-,TRBJ2-1,TRBV7-8,TRBD2,TGTGCCAGCAGCTCCTTAGCGGGAGGGCCGGGCAATGAGCAGTTCTTC,CASSSLAGGPGNEQFF
-,TRBJ1-4,TRBV27,TRBD1,TGTGCCAGCAGTTTATCAGCCCTTAACAGGGGAGGTGAAAAACTGTTTTTT,CASSLSALNRGGEKLFF
-,TRBJ2-3,TRBV7-2,-,TGTGCCAGCAGCAGACCGAGGGTCGGAACAGATACGCAGTATTTT,CASSRPRVGTDTQYF
-,TRBJ1-1,TRBV5-4,TRBD1,TGTGCCAGCAGCCCGGGACAGGGGGCGGGAGACACTGAAGCTTTCTTT,CASSPGQGAGDTEAFF
-,TRBJ2-7,TRBV11-2,-,TGTGCCAGCAGCTTAGATCGGTCGTACGAGCAGTACTTC,CASSLDRSYEQYF
-,TRBJ2-4,TRBV4-3,-,TGCGCCAGCAGCCAAGCTGGCGACCCGGGAAACATTCAGTACTTC,CASSQAGDPGNIQYF
once,TRBJ1-5,TRBV6-6,-,TGTGCCAGCAGTTACGGGGGTAGCAATCAGCCCCAGCATTTT,CASSYGGSNQPQHF
-,TRBJ2-1,TRBV7-9,TRBD2,TGTGCCACCAAACTAGCGGATGAGCAGTTCTTC,CATKLADEQFF
-,TRBJ2-7,TRBV5-3,TRBD2,TGTGCCAGAAGCGGAGGACTAGCGGATAACCACTCCTACGAGCAGTACTTC,CARSGGLADNHSYEQYF
-,TRBJ2-3,TRBV27,TRBD2,TGTGCCAGCAGTCCCACTTCCGCGGGAGGGAGGGATACGCAGTATTTT,CASSPTSAGGRDTQYF
-,TRBJ1-1,TRBV10-3,-,TGTGCCATCAGTGATGGTTTGAACACTGAAGCTTTCTTT,CAISDGLNTEAFF
-,TRBJ1-5,TRBV15,TRBD1,TGTGCCACCAGCAACAGGGGGCTTGGCAATCAGCCCCAGCATTTT,CATSNRGLGNQPQHF
-,TRBJ2-5,TRBV11-3,-,TGTGCCAGCAGCCCCGGCGGGACGGCGGGTGAGACCCAGTACTTC,CASSPGGTAGETQYF
-,TRBJ1-2,TRBV6-5,-,TGTGCCAGCGTCACCGGGGGCGCTGGGTCGGGGGGCTACACCTTC,CASVTGGAGSGGYTF
-,TRBJ2-1,TRBV4-3,TRBD2,TGCGCCAGCAGCCAGGGGACTAGCGGGAGCGGTTATGAGCAGTTCTTC,CASSQGTSGSGYEQFF
-,TRBJ1-2,TRBV28,-,TGTGCCACCTCAGAGGGGGTTAGGAACTATGGCTACACCTTC,CATSEGVRNYGYTF
-,TRBJ1-3,TRBV4-3,TRBD1,TGCGCCAGCAGCCAAGAAAGGATGCTCTGGACAGGTGACTCTGGAAACACCATATATTTT,CASSQERMLWTGDSGNTIYF
-,TRBJ1-6,TRBV5-1,-,TGCGCCAGCAGCCGTCAGGGAGATAAAAATAATTCACCCCTCCACTTT,CASSRQGDKNNSPLHF
-,TRBJ2-2,TRBV6-1,TRBD1,TGTGCCAGCAGTGCAGAAAGGACAGGGATACGGGGCGGGGAGCTGTTTTTT,CASSAERTGIRGGELFF
-,TRBJ1-5,TRBV30,-,TGTGCCTGGAGCACACTAAGCAATCAGCCCCAGCATTTT,CAWSTLSNQPQHF
-,TRBJ2-2,TRBV5-1,TRBD2,TGCGCCAGCAGCCTCCGGACTAGCGGGGCTGATTCGAACACCGGGGAGCTGTTTTTT,CASSLRTSGADSNTGELFF
-,TRBJ2-4,TRBV7-8,TRBD1,TGTGCCAGCAGCTTAGGTGTAGGGGGCCTGAACATTCAGTACTTC,CASSLGVGGLNIQYF
-,TRBJ2-7,TRBV6-1,-,TGTGCCAGCAGTGAAGAAGGGATCAGGGGCGAGCCCTACGAGCAGTACTTC,CASSEEGIRGEPYEQYF
-,TRBJ2-7,TRBV10-1,-,TGCGCCAGCAGTGTACAATTGGACAGCTCCGAGCAGTACTTC,CASSVQLDSSEQYF
-,TRBJ1-5,TRBV5-1,-,TGCGCCAGCAGCTTGGCAGGGGAGGGCCAGCCCCAGCATTTT,CASSLAGEGQPQHF
-,TRBJ1-1,TRBV4-3,-,TGCGCCAGCAGCCAAGACACAGAGGGGACTGAAGCTTTCTTT,CASSQDTEGTEAFF
once,TRBJ2-2,TRBV7-9,-,TGTGCCAGCAGTCCAAGCGGGGAGCTGTTTTTT,CASSPSGELFF